This T cell receptor (beta chain) was found in a study of blood T cell repertoires in COVID-19. Overall study context: Collection of acute and convalescent COVID-19 samples took place in the United States, Italy and Spain.

Authors' methods: Researchers report that nucleated cell counts were estimated from reference gene primer amplification. Generated by immunoSEQ multiplex PCR, the TCRdb table keeps only in-frame clones and is missing some. V and J calls and clone size are copied from that table; D and trimming were computed from the DNA. The sample has approximately 300,000 clones; 85% are singletons. Residents of about two dozen US areas, aged roughly 18 to 89 years, made up the participants. Cohort assignment relied on participant-reported clinical history. The CDR3 sequence is 14 residues long. Germline lookup yields CDR1 MDHEN and CDR2 SYDVKM. V was cut by 3 bases and J by 2 bases, with 10 bases left in between.

This clonotype was sampled from a woman under 40 who had been exposed to COVID-19. The sample consisted of PBMCs or T cells enriched from blood (not recorded which). J is TRBJ1-1 and V is TRBV28; D perhaps matches TRBD1 (5 bases). The CDR3: CASSLGRVNTEAFF. CDR3 bases: TGTGCCAGCAGTTTGGGCAGGGTCAACACTGAAGCTTTCTTT.